Listed below are T cell receptor beta chains from one sample, sequenced in a study of beta chain features in type 1 diabetes. Using immunoSEQ multiplex PCR, the repertoire was profiled, and TCRdb retains in-frame clones only, with some absent. Found here are 600,000 or so clones, roughly 12% of them singletons; the top ten hold roughly 0.11%. Sequenced input: naive CD4+ T cells from blood. Every receptor here comes from a man aged 30 to 39 with type 1 diabetes. Each CDR3 is given with its conserved first and last residue. The D gene is left open where the match is weak. Not all rows give a size; the values are once, few, many and, for expanded clones, a class.

NA	TRBJ1-5	NA	TRBV7-2	CASSLGGEQPQHF	TGTGCCAGCAGCTTAGGGGGGGAACAGCCCCAGCATTTT
NA	TRBJ2-2	NA	TRBV4-3	CASSQDNSGSGELFF	TGCGCCAGCAGCCAAGATAATTCAGGGAGCGGGGAGCTGTTTTTT
NA	TRBJ2-2	NA	TRBV7-9	CASSSDRRSTGELFF	TGTGCCAGCAGTTCAGACAGGAGGTCCACCGGGGAGCTGTTTTTT
NA	TRBJ2-7	TRBD2	TRBV5-4	CASSLRRGRTYEQYF	TGTGCCAGCAGCTTGAGGCGGGGGAGGACCTACGAGCAGTACTTC
NA	TRBJ2-3	TRBD2	TRBV14	CASSQGASGGTDTQYF	TGTGCCAGCAGCCAAGGGGCAAGCGGGGGGACAGATACGCAGTATTTT
few	TRBJ2-1	TRBD1	TRBV14	CASSHQTGSSYNEQFF	TGTGCCAGCAGCCATCAGACAGGGAGCTCCTACAATGAGCAGTTCTTC
few	TRBJ2-7	TRBD1	TRBV27	CASSQQGAYEQYF	TGTGCCAGCAGTCAGCAGGGGGCCTACGAGCAGTACTTC
few	TRBJ1-6	TRBD1	TRBV19	CASSIQDRASPLHF	TGTGCCAGTAGTATACAGGACAGGGCTTCACCCCTCCACTTT
NA	TRBJ1-2	TRBD1	TRBV10-3	CAISAGGAGYGYTF	TGTGCCATCAGCGCAGGGGGCGCCGGCTATGGCTACACCTTC
many	TRBJ2-1	TRBD2	TRBV30	CAWSPMTGGDEQFF	TGTGCCTGGAGTCCCATGACGGGAGGGGATGAGCAGTTCTTC
few	TRBJ1-4	TRBD1	TRBV18	CASSLGTGENEKLFF	TGTGCCAGCTCACTCGGGACAGGGGAAAATGAAAAACTGTTTTTT
NA	TRBJ2-5	TRBD1	TRBV7-6	CASSAAGTGQETQYF	TGTGCCAGCAGCGCCGCCGGGACAGGGCAAGAGACCCAGTACTTC
NA	TRBJ2-1	NA	TRBV2	CASSVTGAYNEQFF	TGTGCCAGCAGTGTAACGGGCGCCTACAATGAGCAGTTCTTC
few	TRBJ1-1	TRBD1	TRBV4-3	CASSQDIGRGAGEAFF	TGCGCCAGCAGCCAAGATATCGGCAGGGGGGCAGGTGAAGCTTTCTTT
NA	TRBJ2-7	NA	TRBV7-2	CASSSDRLYEQYF	TGTGCCAGCAGCTCTGACAGGCTCTACGAGCAGTACTTC
few	TRBJ1-1	NA	TRBV10-3	CAISGELTNTEAFF	TGTGCCATCAGTGGAGAGTTGACGAACACTGAAGCTTTCTTT
few	TRBJ1-2	NA	TRBV6-1	CASTSSPGERGGYTF	TGTGCCAGCACCTCGAGCCCGGGAGAAAGGGGTGGCTACACCTTC
few	TRBJ2-1	NA	TRBV14	CASSPRDEQFF	TGTGCCAGCAGCCCCCGGGATGAGCAGTTCTTC
NA	TRBJ2-7	TRBD1	TRBV6-5	CASSYTGAPSSYEQYF	TGTGCCAGCAGTTATACAGGGGCTCCTAGCTCCTACGAGCAGTACTTC
NA	TRBJ2-5	NA	TRBV7-3	CASSFGLQETQYF	TGTGCCAGCAGCTTCGGACTACAGGAGACCCAGTACTTC
NA	TRBJ2-3	TRBD2	TRBV4-2	CASSQAGGSDTQYF	TGTGCCAGCAGCCAAGCCGGGGGGTCGGATACGCAGTATTTT
few	TRBJ2-7	TRBD2	TRBV11-2	CASSLVSGGGEQYF	TGTGCCAGCAGCTTAGTTAGCGGGGGTGGCGAGCAGTACTTC
few	TRBJ2-5	TRBD1	TRBV10-3	CAISESSDRVETQYF	TGTGCCATCAGTGAGTCGTCGGACAGGGTAGAGACCCAGTACTTC
NA	TRBJ1-4	NA	TRBV4-3	CASSLGETNEKLFF	TGCGCCAGCAGCCTGGGGGAAACTAATGAAAAACTGTTTTTT
few	TRBJ2-3	NA	TRBV10-3	CAISDPATDTQYF	TGTGCCATCAGTGATCCGGCGACAGATACGCAGTATTTT
NA	TRBJ2-3	TRBD1	TRBV4-3	CASSQDRGPGGTADTQYF	TGCGCCAGCAGCCAAGATCGTGGGCCAGGGGGTACTGCAGATACGCAGTATTTT
NA	TRBJ2-7	TRBD2	TRBV13	CASSPASLAGAAYEQYF	TGTGCCAGCAGCCCCGCCTCTCTAGCGGGGGCCGCCTACGAGCAGTACTTC
NA	TRBJ2-5	NA	TRBV7-9	CASSLRGQIRETQYF	TGTGCCAGCAGCTTAAGAGGACAGATTCGAGAGACCCAGTACTTC
few	TRBJ1-5	NA	TRBV7-8	CASRDNDQPQHF	TGTGCCAGCAGGGACAACGACCAGCCCCAGCATTTT